This T cell receptor (beta chain) was observed in a study of T-cell reconstitution after alpha-beta-depleted transplantation in children. The CDR3 totals 15 residues. The J segment lost 6 bases and the V segment lost 1 base, leaving 9 bases of the junction unmatched. The germline V gene has CDR1 DFQATT and CDR2 SNEGSKA (reference sequence). Preparation of the TCRbeta library used unique molecular identifiers. TCRdb reanalysed the PCR reads using MiXCR and keeps one entry per CDR3 protein. Among roughly 670,000 distinct CDR3 sequences listed, 10% to 15% were seen once. A word on this clonotype: Antigen specificity is unknown.

General study findings and limits: It was surviving recipient T cells and thymic progenitors that gave some patients high TCRbeta diversity at day 60. Several hundred expanded graft clones reportedly were the source of alpha-beta T cells about two months after transplant. A year post-transplant, T-cell counts and diversity derived mostly from newly produced T cells.

This receptor was obtained from a girl between 2 and 10 years old with congenital amegakaryocytic thrombocytopenia, due to receive a stem cell transplant. This material consisted of PBMCs, taken before TCRalphabeta/CD19-depleted stem cell transplant. The chain has TRBV20-1 and TRBJ2-3; 8 nucleotides align to TRBD2. The CDR3 nucleotides read TGCAGTGCTAGAGCACTAGCGGCGGCCAGCGATACGCAGTATTTT. This encodes CSARALAAASDTQYF.